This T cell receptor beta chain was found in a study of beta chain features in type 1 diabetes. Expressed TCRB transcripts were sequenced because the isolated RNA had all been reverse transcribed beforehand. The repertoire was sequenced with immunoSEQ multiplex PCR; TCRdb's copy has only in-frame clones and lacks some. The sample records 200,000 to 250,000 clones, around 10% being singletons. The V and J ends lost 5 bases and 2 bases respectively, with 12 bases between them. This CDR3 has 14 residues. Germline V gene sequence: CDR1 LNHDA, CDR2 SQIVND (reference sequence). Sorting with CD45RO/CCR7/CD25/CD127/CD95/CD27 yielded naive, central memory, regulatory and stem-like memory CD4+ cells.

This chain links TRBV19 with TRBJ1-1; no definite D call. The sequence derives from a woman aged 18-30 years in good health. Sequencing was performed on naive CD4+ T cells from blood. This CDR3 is CASSPQTSNTEAFF. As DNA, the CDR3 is TGTGCCAGTAGTCCGCAGACAAGTAACACTGAAGCTTTCTTT.